This T cell receptor (beta chain) stems from a study of blood T cell repertoires in COVID-19. TCRdb's table, derived via immunoSEQ multiplex PCR, lists solely in-frame clones and lacks some. The data show around 94,000 clones, about 91% seen once. V was trimmed by 1 base and J by 3 bases, leaving 13 bases between them. The CDR3 is 16 amino acids. The germline V gene has CDR1 SGHRS and CDR2 YFSETQ. This clone was detected a few times. The chain employs TRBV5-1 and TRBJ2-2, with TRBD2 as a possible D gene (6 bases). The sequence came from a man aged 18 to 29 with acute or convalescent COVID-19. Sequenced input: peripheral blood. CDR3 amino acids: CASSLLAVDDTGELFF. CDR3 sequence (DNA): TGCGCCAGCAGCTTGTTAGCGGTTGATGACACCGGGGAGCTGTTTTTT. The full variable domain, its missing parts supplied by reference TRBV5-1 and TRBJ2-2, is KAGVTQTPRYLIKTRGQQVTLSCSPISGHRSVSWYQQTPGQGLQFLFEYFSETQRNKGNFPGRFSGRQFSNSRSEMNVSTLELGDSALYLCASSLLAVDDTGELFFGEGSRLTVL.